A selection of T cell receptor beta chains follows, all from one sample in a study of T cells in Graves' hyperthyroidism and ophthalmopathy. From the multiplex PCR reads, TCRdb called clonotypes with MiXCR, one entry per CDR3 protein. Here the sample spans 130,000 to 150,000 distinct CDR3 sequences, roughly 23% being singletons. The sequenced sample consisted of blood. These receptors originate from a woman in her forties or fifties with Graves' hyperthyroidism that later progressed to Graves' ophthalmopathy. The CDR3 runs from the conserved cysteine through the conserved F or W. D genes are given only for firm matches. Expanded clones are given a class, and other clones once, few, many or no size at all.

>TRBJ1-1|many|TRBD1|TRBV6-1
CASRKRTGLNTEAFF
TGTGCCAGCAGAAAGCGGACAGGTCTGAACACTGAAGCTTTCTTT
>TRBJ2-7|many|TRBD2|TRBV3-1
CASSPASGRVNEQYF
TGTGCCAGCAGCCCTGCTAGCGGGAGGGTCAACGAGCAGTACTTC
>TRBJ2-3|NA|NA|TRBV5-6
CASSLLTRFTDTQYF
TGTGCCAGCAGCTTGTTGACAAGGTTCACAGATACGCAGTATTTT
>TRBJ2-3|few|NA|TRBV12-3/TRBV12-4
CASSLRNTQYF
TGTGCCAGCAGTTTAAGGAATACGCAGTATTTT
>TRBJ2-7|many|TRBD2|TRBV11-2
CASSRGTSASYEQYF
TGTGCCAGCAGCCGGGGGACTAGCGCATCCTACGAGCAGTACTTC
>TRBJ1-2|NA|NA|TRBV19
CASTLSGAYGYTF
TGTGCCAGTACGCTTTCAGGGGCCTATGGCTACACCTTC
>TRBJ2-7|many|NA|TRBV7-2
CASSPLGQEGEQYF
TGTGCCAGCAGCCCCCTCGGGCAGGAGGGCGAGCAGTACTTC
>TRBJ2-2|few|NA|TRBV29-1
CSVRAANTGELFF
TGCAGCGTTCGCGCAGCGAACACCGGGGAGCTGTTTTTT
>TRBJ2-5|many|NA|TRBV28
CASSSFLGRQETQYF
TGTGCCAGCAGTTCTTTTTTGGGGCGGCAAGAGACCCAGTACTTC
>TRBJ2-4|many|NA|TRBV27
CASSARTSWQNIQYF
TGTGCCAGCAGTGCAAGGACTTCGTGGCAAAACATTCAGTACTTC
>TRBJ2-7|NA|TRBD2|TRBV7-9
CASSFSGRGRYEQYF
TGTGCCAGCAGCTTCTCCGGGCGGGGGAGGTACGAGCAGTACTTC
>TRBJ2-7|NA|NA|TRBV28
CASSLTSTMTRAYEQYF
TGTGCCAGCAGTTTAACCTCGACGATGACAAGGGCCTACGAGCAGTACTTC
>TRBJ1-1|many|NA|TRBV7-3
CASSLRGRTEAFF
TGTGCCAGCAGTTTGCGGGGGAGGACTGAAGCTTTCTTT
>TRBJ2-2|many|NA|TRBV5-5
CASSPRGDGELFF
TGTGCCAGCAGCCCGCGCGGGGACGGGGAGCTGTTTTTT
>TRBJ1-2|many|NA|TRBV27
CASSSRGPDYGYTF
TGTGCCAGCAGTTCCCGGGGGCCTGACTATGGCTACACCTTC
>TRBJ2-6|many|TRBD1|TRBV5-1
CASPTPGQGNSGANVLTF
TGCGCCAGCCCCACACCGGGACAGGGGAACTCTGGGGCCAACGTCCTGACTTTC
>TRBJ2-1|many|NA|TRBV12-3/TRBV12-4
CASSRSQVGGQFF
TGTGCCAGCAGCCGCTCGCAGGTGGGAGGGCAGTTCTTC
>TRBJ2-3|many|TRBD2|TRBV3-1
CASSQVTREGRADTQYF
TGTGCCAGCAGCCAAGTTACAAGGGAGGGCCGTGCGGATACGCAGTATTTT
>TRBJ1-3|NA|NA|TRBV29-1
CSVDPGGGNTIYF
TGCAGCGTTGACCCGGGCGGAGGAAACACCATATATTTT
>TRBJ2-7|NA|NA|TRBV7-3
CASSLRKPHHEQYF
TGTGCCAGCAGCTTAAGGAAGCCTCACCACGAGCAGTACTTC
>TRBJ2-7|NA|NA|TRBV10-3
CAISGDGTFYEQYF
TGTGCCATCAGCGGAGACGGGACTTTCTACGAGCAGTACTTC
>TRBJ1-4|NA|NA|TRBV11-2
CASSEALLAGEEKLFF
TGTGCCAGCAGTGAAGCGCTTTTGGCAGGGGAAGAAAAACTGTTTTTT
>TRBJ2-3|NA|TRBD2|TRBV20-1
CSASGLAGGVKSTDTQYF
TGCAGTGCTTCCGGACTAGCGGGAGGGGTTAAGAGTACAGATACGCAGTATTTT
>TRBJ1-2|NA|NA|TRBV5-5
CASSPGSRTLRIGDYTF
TGTGCCAGCAGCCCCGGGTCCCGGACACTTCGGATTGGTGACTACACCTTC
>TRBJ1-2|NA|TRBD1|TRBV12-3/TRBV12-4
CASSPSGTARYTF
TGTGCCAGCAGTCCGTCCGGGACAGCTCGCTACACCTTC
>TRBJ2-7|many|NA|TRBV28
CASSFQNYEQYF
TGTGCCAGCAGTTTTCAGAACTACGAGCAGTACTTC
>TRBJ2-3|many|NA|TRBV6-1
CASSEVEDTQYF
TGTGCCAGCAGTGAAGTAGAAGATACGCAGTATTTT
>TRBJ1-1|many|NA|TRBV28
CASSIQGRGSTEAFF
TGTGCCAGCAGTATACAAGGGAGGGGCTCCACTGAAGCTTTCTTT
>TRBJ2-7|NA|NA|TRBV6-1
CASSEAIGGPLYEQYF
TGTGCCAGCAGTGAAGCGATTGGGGGCCCACTCTACGAGCAGTACTTC
>TRBJ2-5|NA|TRBD1|TRBV24-1
CATSDPDRGLGMETQYF
TGTGCCACCAGTGATCCGGACAGGGGGCTCGGGATGGAGACCCAGTACTTC
>TRBJ1-1|many|NA|TRBV2
CASSKSRQTEAFF
TGTGCCAGCAGCAAATCCCGACAGACTGAAGCTTTCTTT
>TRBJ2-7|NA|TRBD1|TRBV12-3/TRBV12-4
CASTPQDRVYEQYF
TGTGCCAGCACCCCCCAGGACAGGGTTTACGAGCAGTACTTC
>TRBJ2-2|NA|NA|TRBV28
CASLRQNTGELFF
TGTGCCAGCCTCCGACAAAACACCGGGGAGCTGTTTTTT
>TRBJ1-2|NA|NA|TRBV27
CASSLSPGDTYGYTF
TGTGCCAGCAGTCTATCCCCGGGGGACACCTATGGCTACACCTTC
>TRBJ1-1|NA|NA|TRBV7-2
CASSSNYLGDEAFF
TGTGCCAGCAGCTCCAACTACCTAGGGGATGAAGCTTTCTTT
>TRBJ2-7|NA|TRBD1|TRBV27
CASRPQGDYEQYF
TGTGCCAGCAGGCCCCAGGGGGACTACGAGCAGTACTTC
>TRBJ2-7|NA|NA|TRBV28
CASSFLGHEQYF
TGTGCCAGCAGTTTTCTCGGTCACGAGCAGTACTTC